This T cell receptor (beta chain) comes out of a study of human T cells and chemical hapten exposure. As for the study in general: Throughout the approximately 24-week study, diphenylcyclopropenone was applied weekly to the patients' scalps.

For this clonotype: Its antigen remains unknown.

Study results and caveats: Alopecia in all donors means immunity may differ from healthy individuals.

In germline, CDR1 is SQVTM, CDR2 ANQGSEA. Trimming stripped 5 bases from V and 0 bases from J, with 6 bases between. The CDR3 has 12 residues. Time point here: patch test 2, 6 weeks after DPC sensitization. Treatment described: therapeutic diphenylcyclopropenone sensitization with weekly scalp DPC. Donors were 18 to 70-year-old alopecia patients suitable for DPC. Unfractionated whole blood was the source from which total RNA was extracted. Each CDR3 protein is one row after TCRdb ran MiXCR on the RACE reads. The sample consists of approximately 97,000 distinct CDR3 sequences, about an eighth of them appearing once.

This TCR was recovered from a woman in her thirties or forties with alopecia areata. Some clones in this sample may be carry-over from other donors' samples. The chain has TRBV29-1 and TRBJ2-3; D remains unclear. Specimen: whole blood, collected in connection with sensitization to the hapten diphenylcyclopropenone (DPC). DNA of the CDR3: TGCAGCGTTTTCGGGAGCACAGATACGCAGTATTTT. Protein sequence: CSVFGSTDTQYF.